This T cell receptor (beta chain) originates from a study of blood T cell repertoires in COVID-19. Study as a whole: There were acute and convalescent COVID-19 samples, and they came from the United States, Italy and Spain. Sources were T cells, B-cell-depleted T cells, or PBMCs; the material itself was cDNA or gDNA.

The length of the CDR3 is 15 residues. Germline V lookup: CDR1 MGHRA, CDR2 YSYEKL. Germline trimming cut 0 bases from V and 9 bases from J; bases unmatched to any gene: 6. Individuals aged roughly 18 to 90 years were recruited from around 22 US areas. Profiled with immunoSEQ multiplex PCR; TCRdb holds only in-frame clones, not every one. The sample lists 150,000 to 200,000 clones; 70% to 85% were seen once. Input material: PBMCs or T cells enriched from blood (not recorded which). The gene calls are TRBV4-1 and TRBJ1-5; 9 positions agree with TRBD1. The TCR sequence derives from a woman aged 55-69 years with acute COVID-19. CDR3 residues: CASSQEGTGSGPQHF. CDR3 coding DNA: TGCGCCAGCAGCCAAGAGGGGACAGGGTCGGGGCCCCAGCATTTT.